There are many counts of the clone carrying this TCR beta chain. The record originates from a study of spatial heterogeneity in lung cancer. The wider study: The average appearance count of each unique TCR and UMI combination in raw reads was more than nine.

Trimming took off 5 bases at V and 4 bases at J, with 14 bases between the two ends. Germline CDR1 SQVTM, CDR2 ANQGSEA. This CDR3 has 13 residues. Unique molecular identifiers, one per molecule, were present on every TCR cDNA molecule. TCRdb recomputed calls from the 5' RACE reads with MiXCR, one row per CDR3 protein. The sample lists roughly 79,000 distinct CDR3 sequences, 7% to 9% occurring once. Time point here: sample taken at primary tumor resection. Unsorted whole RNA of tumor, nontumor lung or frozen PBMC was sequenced. The clonotype originates from a male donor with early-stage non-small cell lung cancer. The material was PBMCs, obtained at surgery. The chain couples TRBV29-1 to TRBJ1-1; perhaps TRBD1 as D (5 bases). The CDR3 reads CSVLGAGGTEAFF. The CDR3 DNA is TGCAGCGTTCTTGGGGCAGGCGGCACTGAAGCTTTCTTT.